These 30 T cell receptor beta chains were sequenced from one sample in a study of cytomegalovirus exposure and HLA in healthy donors. The study ran its PCR with 60 Vbeta and 13 Jbeta primers. Clones were sequenced by immunoSEQ multiplex PCR, and TCRdb holds only the in-frame ones, with some missing. The table records 100,000 to 150,000 clones, more than 80% of them present only once. The sample taken for sequencing was PBMCs. These receptors originate from a man in his forties or fifties in good health and CMV-seronegative.

The chain joins TRBV7-8 to TRBJ1-6; perhaps TRBD1 as D (5 bases). V was shortened by 5 bases and J by 7 bases, with 12 bases between the two germline ends. Germline V gene sequence: CDR1 SGHVS, CDR2 FQNEAQ. The CDR3 runs 14 residues. The CDR3 loop reads CASSPTAGNSPLHF. The CDR3 coding sequence is TGTGCCAGCAGCCCGACGGCAGGGAATTCACCCCTCCACTTT.

V is TRBV6-6 and J is TRBJ1-2, with 8 bases fitting TRBD1. This CDR3 spans 12 amino acids. Germline V gene data show CDR1 as MNHNY and CDR2 as SVGAGI (reference sequence). Trimming removed 7 bases from V and 7 bases from J; junction bases left unmatched: 5. CDR3 DNA sequence: TGTGCCAGCACCACAGGGGGTATTGGCTACACCTTC. Amino acids: CASTTGGIGYTF.

V gene TRBV4-3 combines with J gene TRBJ1-2; 8 positions match TRBD1. The CDR3 sequence is 17 residues long. Trimming cost V 2 bases and J 5 bases; bases outside gene matches: 13. The V gene's germline CDR1 is LGHNA and CDR2 YSLEER. CDR3 sequence (DNA): TGCGCCAGCAGCCAAAAACCCGCCGGACAGGGAACTTATGGCTACACCTTC. It specifies CASSQKPAGQGTYGYTF.

The chain has TRBV9 and TRBJ2-5; 8 bases are shared with TRBD1. The CDR3 spans 15 residues. V dropped 2 bases and J dropped 4; count of bases not matched to a gene: 7. CDR1 is SGDLS, CDR2 YYNGEE, per germline. The CDR3 protein is CASSVTGDVVETQYF. The CDR3 nucleotides read TGTGCCAGCAGCGTGACAGGGGATGTGGTAGAGACCCAGTACTTC.

The CDR3 sequence is CASSGQGGNQPQHF. CDR3 DNA sequence: TGTGCCAGCAGTGGCCAGGGCGGCAATCAGCCCCAGCATTTT. The chain is built from TRBV6-5 and TRBJ1-5; D perhaps matches TRBD1 (5 bases). This CDR3 contains 14 residues. Looked up from germline, CDR1 is MNHEY and CDR2 is SVGAGI. V shed 5 bases and J shed 2 bases, with 10 bases lying between them.

CDR3 amino acids: CASSLEAQINEQFF. Written as DNA, the CDR3 is TGTGCCAGCAGCTTAGAGGCCCAGATCAATGAGCAGTTCTTC. The V and J genes are TRBV11-2 and TRBJ2-1; D gene ambiguous. Between the trimmed V and J ends, which lost 0 bases and 6 bases, there was a span of 9 bases. Germline CDR1 and CDR2: SGHAT and FQNNGV. The CDR3 is 14 amino acids.

The genes are TRBV28 and TRBJ2-3; D is unclear. The length of the CDR3 is 12 residues. The V and J ends lost 5 bases and 7 bases respectively, with 10 bases between them. The germline gives CDR1 MDHEN, CDR2 SYDVKM. Written as DNA, the CDR3 is TGTGCCAGCAGTCCACAGATATATACGCAGTATTTT. It specifies CASSPQIYTQYF. The variable domain in full, completed from reference TRBV28 and TRBJ2-3, reads DVKVTQSSRYLVKRTGEKVFLECVQDMDHENMFWYRQDPGLGLRLIYFSYDVKMKEKGDIPEGYSVSREKKERFSLILESASTNQTSMYLCASSPQIYTQYFGPGTRLTVL.

The V and J genes are TRBV7-3 and TRBJ2-1; 8 nucleotides agree with TRBD1. The V segment lost 5 bases and the J segment 4 bases; nucleotides outside the gene matches: 4. The CDR3 length is 14 residues. Germline loops: CDR1 SGHTA, CDR2 FQGTGA. CDR3 region: CASSRDRQYNEQFF. In nucleotides, the CDR3 is TGTGCCAGCAGCAGGGACAGGCAATACAATGAGCAGTTCTTC.

This clone turned up a few times. The chain has TRBV5-4 and TRBJ1-1; tentatively, D is TRBD1 (6 bases). Trimming stripped 3 bases from V and 1 base from J, with 10 bases between. Germline V lookup: CDR1 SGHNT, CDR2 YYREEE (reference sequence). The CDR3 contains 14 residues. CDR3 nucleotide sequence: TGTGCCAGCAGCTCACCGGGACAGAACACTGAAGCTTTCTTT. Translation gives CASSSPGQNTEAFF.

This chain links TRBV27 with TRBJ1-5, with D possibly matching TRBD1 (5 bases). The CDR3 runs to 17 residues. Germline values: CDR1 MNHEY, CDR2 SMNVEV (reference sequence). Trimming shortened V by 6 bases and J by 4 bases, and 22 bases separated the two germline ends. In DNA form, the CDR3 reads TGTGCCAGCAGATTCACCCACGGAGGGGCCTCAAATCAGCCCCAGCATTTT. Amino acid sequence: CASRFTHGGASNQPQHF.

This clone was counted a few times. This chain connects TRBV7-2 to TRBJ2-1; 9 nucleotides match TRBD2. V was clipped by 5 bases and J by 9 bases; unmatched bases: 14. Germline V CDR1 and CDR2: SGHTA, FQGNSA. This CDR3 region has 16 residues. CDR3 nucleotides: TGTGCCAGCAGCCCTCGGGGGGCGGGAGGGTTCATTGAGCAGTTCTTC. It codes for CASSPRGAGGFIEQFF.

The rearrangement uses TRBV5-1 and TRBJ1-3, with 8 bases that match TRBD1. With 1 base clipped from V and 2 bases from J, the junction kept 2 bases outside the gene matches. Germline V gene sequence: CDR1 SGHRS, CDR2 YFSETQ. The CDR3 loop spans 15 amino acids. As DNA, the CDR3 is TGCGCCAGCAGCTTGCTGACAGGGGCTGGAAACACCATATATTTT. The encoded protein is CASSLLTGAGNTIYF.

This clone was seen a few times. The CDR3 DNA follows: TGCGCCAGCAGGGAGACTAGCGGGGTTCAAGAGACCCAGTACTTC. It translates to CASRETSGVQETQYF. The gene calls are TRBV4-1 and TRBJ2-5; 11 bases are shared with TRBD2. V dropped 6 bases and J dropped 2; count of bases not matched to a gene: 5. Germline loops: CDR1 MGHRA, CDR2 YSYEKL. This CDR3 spans 15 amino acids.

This clone was counted between two and nine times. The V call is TRBV30, the J call TRBJ2-3, with 7 bases lining up with TRBD1. Trimming took 0 bases from V and 3 from J; bases not matched to a gene: 3. Germline lookup yields CDR1 GTSNPN and CDR2 SVGIG (reference sequence). This CDR3 has 14 amino acids. CDR3 nucleotides: TGTGCCTGGAGTGTAAACAGGGGTACAGATACGCAGTATTTT. This sequence encodes CAWSVNRGTDTQYF.

The J gene is TRBJ2-1, the V gene TRBV6-5; D possibly corresponds to TRBD1 (5 bases). This CDR3 contains 14 residues. V shed 2 bases and J shed 7 bases, with 12 bases lying between them. Germline V gene data show CDR1 as MNHEY and CDR2 as SVGAGI. In DNA form, the CDR3 reads TGTGCCAGCAGTTACACCAGGGATCGGAATGAGCAGTTCTTC. This gives the protein CASSYTRDRNEQFF.

The table lists this clone with a few counts. The V gene is TRBV9, the J gene TRBJ2-2, with 7 nucleotides matching TRBD1. V lost 3 bases to trimming and J lost 6 bases; unmatched junction nucleotides: 11. The germline gives CDR1 SGDLS, CDR2 YYNGEE. The CDR3 runs to 16 residues. The chain's CDR3 is CASSAVTGALSGELFF. CDR3 in DNA: TGTGCCAGCAGCGCAGTAACAGGGGCGTTATCCGGGGAGCTGTTTTTT.

The chain links TRBV9 to TRBJ2-5; D is perhaps TRBD1 (5 bases). Germline loops: CDR1 SGDLS, CDR2 YYNGEE. The CDR3 has 14 amino acids. Trimming removed 4 bases from V and 0 bases from J, with 10 bases in between. The CDR3 region has the DNA TGTGCCAGCAGCTCACAGGCATACCAAGAGACCCAGTACTTC. Translating gives CASSSQAYQETQYF.

The chain recombines TRBV6-1 with TRBJ2-2, with D unclear. The V end lost 2 bases, the J end lost 2 bases, and 9 bases lay between the germline ends. Germline V gene data show CDR1 as MNHNS and CDR2 as SASEGT. The CDR3 spans 15 residues. In nucleotides, the CDR3 is TGTGCCAGCAGTGAATCCATAGCCAACACCGGGGAGCTGTTTTTT. Translated, it gives CASSESIANTGELFF.

This clone showed up just a few times. The genes are TRBV4-3 and TRBJ2-7, with D perhaps matching TRBD1 (6 bases). Trimming pared 1 base from V and 6 bases from J, leaving 16 bases between. The CDR3 totals 15 residues. Germline V gene sequence: CDR1 LGHNA, CDR2 YSLEER. The CDR3 spells CASSQGTDRVGEQYF. As DNA, the CDR3 is TGCGCCAGCAGCCAAGGGACAGACCGAGTGGGCGAGCAGTACTTC.

The chain uses TRBV6-6 and TRBJ1-2; D gene ambiguous. Trimming left V 2 bases short and J 8 bases short, with 15 bases between. Germline-derived CDR1 and CDR2 are MNHNY and SVGAGI (reference sequence). The CDR3 totals 14 residues. CDR3 in amino acids: CASSYSGGPEGYTF. Written as DNA, the CDR3 is TGTGCCAGCAGTTACAGTGGCGGGCCGGAGGGCTACACCTTC.

The chain combines TRBV2 with TRBJ2-5; TRBD2 is a possible D gene (6 bases). V was cut by 1 base and J by 7 bases, with 13 bases left in between. Germline assignment: CDR1 SNHLY and CDR2 FYNNEI. The CDR3 length is 14 residues. In DNA form, the CDR3 reads TGTGCCAGCAGTGAAGATAGCGGCCGGGGGACCCAGTACTTC. Translation gives CASSEDSGRGTQYF.

This clone was detected once. The V and J genes are TRBV2 and TRBJ2-7; D is perhaps TRBD1 (7 bases). This CDR3 spans 12 amino acids. Germline V gives CDR1 SNHLY, CDR2 FYNNEI. The ends were cut back, 8 bases at V and 6 bases at J, with 14 bases in the middle. The CDR3 sequence: CASGRGAREQYF. Written as DNA, the CDR3 is TGTGCCAGCGGCAGGGGGGCCCGCGAGCAGTACTTC.

The chain has TRBV7-2 and TRBJ1-2; TRBD1 matches at 7 bases. Trimming removed 5 bases from V and 7 bases from J; junction bases left unmatched: 4. Germline values: CDR1 SGHTA, CDR2 FQGNSA. The length of the CDR3 is 12 residues. The CDR3 nucleotides are TGTGCCAGCAGCGCTTACAGGGGTGGCTACACCTTC. Its protein product is CASSAYRGGYTF.

The rearrangement uses TRBV7-2 and TRBJ2-7; TRBD2 might be the D (6 bases). This CDR3 comprises 15 residues. V lost 5 bases and J 4 bases, leaving 18 bases between the germline ends. Germline V gene data show CDR1 as SGHTA and CDR2 as FQGNSA. The CDR3 spells CASSPPGAGGYEQYF. The DNA of the CDR3 is TGTGCCAGCAGCCCCCCCGGAGCGGGTGGTTACGAGCAGTACTTC.

The chain recombines TRBV7-9 with TRBJ2-3; the match to TRBD1 covers 9 bases. With V trimmed by 5 bases and J by 2 bases, 11 bases remained unmatched. Per germline, CDR1 SEHNR and CDR2 FQNEAQ (reference sequence). This CDR3 region has 17 residues. CDR3 loop: CASSLDRGSSPTDTQYF. The CDR3 nucleotides are TGTGCCAGCAGCCTAGACAGGGGGTCTAGCCCCACAGATACGCAGTATTTT.

J is TRBJ2-5 and V is TRBV5-1; D possibly corresponds to TRBD2 (6 bases). Trimming cost V 3 bases and J 4 bases, with 22 bases left between them. Germline V gives CDR1 SGHRS, CDR2 YFSETQ. This CDR3 comprises 17 residues. Here the CDR3 DNA reads TGCGCCAGCAGCTACGTGCCCCCTGCTAGCGTCCCAGAGACCCAGTACTTC. This translates into CASSYVPPASVPETQYF.

V usage is TRBV19 and J usage is TRBJ1-5; 9 bases are shared with TRBD1. The CDR3 sequence is 15 residues long. The trim removed 4 bases at V and 4 bases at J, leaving 5 bases unmatched. Germline V gives CDR1 LNHDA, CDR2 SQIVND (reference sequence). CDR3 sequence (DNA): TGTGCCAGTAGTAAGGTGACAGGGGGGAATCAGCCCCAGCATTTT. Its protein is CASSKVTGGNQPQHF.

As to this clone: Other DNA sequences in this specimen translate into the identical CDR3. This rearrangement joins TRBV5-1 to TRBJ1-1; 7 nucleotides agree with TRBD1. Germline lookup yields CDR1 SGHRS and CDR2 YFSETQ. The CDR3 spans 14 residues. Trimming cost V 0 bases and J 4 bases; bases outside gene matches: 3. The CDR3 sequence: CASSLGQGGTEAFF. In DNA form, the CDR3 reads TGCGCCAGCAGCTTGGGACAGGGCGGCACTGAAGCTTTCTTT.

The CDR3 nucleotides read TGTGCCAGCAGCATGGTCACAGTTTACAATGAGCAGTTCTTC. This sequence encodes CASSMVTVYNEQFF. The chain has TRBV5-5 and TRBJ2-1, with no clear D. CDR3 length equals 14 residues. Germline CDR1 and CDR2: SGHKS and YYEKEE (reference sequence). V lost 4 bases and J 4 bases, leaving 12 bases between the germline ends.

The chain links TRBV5-4 to TRBJ2-7, with 9 bases aligning to TRBD1. The CDR3 extends over 16 amino acids. The V and J ends lost 0 bases and 3 bases, in that order; junction bases with no gene match: 7. CDR1 SGHNT and CDR2 YYREEE come from the germline V gene (reference sequence). This CDR3 is CASSLAGTGLIYEQYF. CDR3 bases: TGTGCCAGCAGCTTGGCAGGGACAGGGCTCATCTACGAGCAGTACTTC. Full variable domain (missing parts from reference TRBV5-4 and TRBJ2-7): ETGVTQSPTHLIKTRGQQVTLRCSSQSGHNTVSWYQQALGQGPQFIFQYYREEENGRGNFPPRFSGLQFPNYSSELNVNALELDDSALYLCASSLAGTGLIYEQYFGPGTRLTVT.